This TCR beta chain was sequenced during a study of T cell repertoires in cytomegalovirus infection. TCRdb recomputed calls from the reads with MiXCR, one row per CDR3 protein. The table shows hundreds of thousands of distinct CDR3 sequences, with around 30% occurring only once. Comment on this clonotype: Antigen: not known.

V shed 6 bases, J shed 5 bases, and the junction held 4 bases outside the gene matches. There are 14 residues in the CDR3. CDR1 is MNHNY, CDR2 SVGAGI, per germline (reference sequence). Sequences were derived from cultured PBMCs, sampled from culture after CMV antigen stimulation. The chain has TRBV6-6 and TRBJ2-2, with TRBD2 identical over 9 bases. The receptor was derived from a human donor in good health (CMV status not recorded). Some clones in this sample may be carry-over from other donors' samples. For the CDR3, the DNA is TGTGCCAGCAGGCGGGAGGGAGGGACCGGGGAGCTGTTTTTT. Protein: CASRREGGTGELFF.